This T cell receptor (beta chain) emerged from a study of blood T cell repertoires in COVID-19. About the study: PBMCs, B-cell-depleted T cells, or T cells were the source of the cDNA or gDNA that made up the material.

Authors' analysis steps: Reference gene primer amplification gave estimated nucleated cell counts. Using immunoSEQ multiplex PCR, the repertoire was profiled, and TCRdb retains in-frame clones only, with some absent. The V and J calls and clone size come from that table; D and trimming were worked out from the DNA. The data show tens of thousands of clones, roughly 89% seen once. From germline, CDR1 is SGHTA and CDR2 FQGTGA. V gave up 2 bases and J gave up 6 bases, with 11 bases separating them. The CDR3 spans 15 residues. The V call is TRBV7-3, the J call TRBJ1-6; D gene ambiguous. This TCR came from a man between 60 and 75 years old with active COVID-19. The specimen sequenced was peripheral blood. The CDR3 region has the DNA TGTGCCAGCAGCTTATCTCCGACGGGTAATTCACCCCTCCACTTT. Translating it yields CASSLSPTGNSPLHF. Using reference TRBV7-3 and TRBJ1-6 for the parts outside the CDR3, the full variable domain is GAGVSQTPSNKVTEKGKYVELRCDPISGHTALYWYRQSLGQGPEFLIYFQGTGAADDSGLPNDRFFAVRPEGSVSTLKIQRTERGDSAVYLCASSLSPTGNSPLHFGNGTRLTVT.